This T cell receptor beta chain was identified during a study of T-cell reconstitution after alpha-beta-depleted transplantation in children (dated by TCRdb to 2016 to 2018). With respect to the entire study: Using TCR repertoire profiling, the study quantitatively followed how T-cell immune reconstitution unfolded in children after TCRalphabeta/CD19-depleted allogeneic hematopoietic cell transplantation.

Receptor libraries were prepared by PCR. Sequencing used an Illumina HiSeq 2500. TCR libraries were prepared with molecular barcoding, using unique molecular identifiers to normalize TCRbeta repertoire quantification. TCRdb reanalyzed the raw reads on its own, using fastp at Q25 for trimming and MiXCR for clone calling, and kept in-frame beta chains. A single entry per CDR3 protein holds the most common genes and DNA from its merged rows. The sample table shows about 980,000 distinct CDR3 sequences, and 25% to 35% are seen once. 28% of the sample belongs to the ten largest clones. The research as a whole found: Hyperexpanded clone frequencies declined over subsequent months; after one year, T-cell counts and TCRbeta diversity were mostly attributed to newly produced T cells. Apparently early alphabetaT-cell count recovery about two months after transplant reportedly relied on only several hundred rapidly expanded clones derived from non-depleted graft cells. The high TCRbeta diversity at day 60 in some patients was ascribed to recipient T cells and intrathymic progenitors that had survived conditioning.

The V and J ends are trimmed by 1 base and 8 bases, leaving 11 bases between them. CDR1 and CDR2, looked up from the germline V gene (reference sequence), are LNHNV and YYDKDF. CDR3 length: 14 amino acids, cysteine to phenylalanine. Left in the record is the CDR3 DNA by itself, 42 bases read in frame from the first base. This clonotype was observed at least ten times. Its antigen remains unidentified. No base quality information exists; no much larger clone differs at one position. In light of the paper, this sample's treatment or condition label describes: allogeneic hematopoietic cell transplantation with graft depleted of TCRalphabeta T cells and CD19 B cells. The transplant recipients were children given TCRalphabeta/CD19-depleted allogeneic hematopoietic cell grafts.

The receptor chain draws on TRBV15 and TRBJ1-4; the D gene is not confidently resolved. The sequences come from PBMCs, mostly from graft donor cells, collected 360 days after TCRalphabeta/CD19-depleted stem cell transplant. The TCR originated in a boy less than two years old who had a stem cell transplant for SCID, so the T cells may come from the graft donor. The DNA sequence is TGTGCCACCAGCAGAGTTGTGGTCTCGGAAAAACTGTTTTTT. It translates to CATSRVVVSEKLFF.